A selection of T cell receptor beta chains follows, all from one sample in a study of blood T cell repertoires in COVID-19. Sequencing was performed with immunoSEQ multiplex PCR; in TCRdb, only in-frame clones are kept and a portion is missing. The sample records 260,000 or so clones, approximately 90% being singletons. Sequenced sample: PBMCs or T cells enriched from blood (not recorded which). Receptors were obtained from a woman aged 40-49 years with acute COVID-19. Both conserved end residues are part of each CDR3. A D gene is named only where the DNA matches it firmly. Clone size, where shown, is once, few, many, or a class for clones that have expanded.

clone_size d_call j_call v_call cdr3_nt cdr3_aa
. . TRBJ2-2 TRBV5-1 TGCGCCAGCAGCTCACAAGGGACATCGAACACCGGGGAGCTGTTTTTT CASSSQGTSNTGELFF
. TRBD2 TRBJ2-7 TRBV5-1 TGCGCCAGCAGCAACCCGGGACTAGCGGCCTACGAGCAGTACTTC CASSNPGLAAYEQYF
. TRBD1 TRBJ1-6 TRBV28 TGTGCCAGCAGTTACGGAGACAGGGATAATTCACCCCTCCACTTT CASSYGDRDNSPLHF
. TRBD1 TRBJ1-3 TRBV9 TGTGCCAGCAGCGCAACGGGGACAGCTGGAAACACCATATATTTT CASSATGTAGNTIYF
. . TRBJ2-1 TRBV24-1 TGTGCCACCAGTGATCGCGGCGGGGCGAACTACAATGAGCAGTTCTTC CATSDRGGANYNEQFF
. TRBD1 TRBJ1-2 TRBV7-3 TGTGCCAGCAGCAGGACAGGGAGGGCTGGCTACACCTTC CASSRTGRAGYTF
. TRBD1 TRBJ1-1 TRBV5-4 TGTGCCAGCCACAGGGGCGGGATGAACACTGAAGCTTTCTTT CASHRGGMNTEAFF
. TRBD1 TRBJ1-1 TRBV6-5 TGTGCCAGCAGGCCGACAGGGAGGCAAAAGAATGAAGCTTTCTTT CASRPTGRQKNEAFF
. TRBD1 TRBJ1-2 TRBV27 TGTGCCAGCAGTCCATCCTCGACAGGGAAGTATGGCTACACCTTC CASSPSSTGKYGYTF
. . TRBJ1-2 TRBV28 TGTGCCAGCAGGGCACCCCATTACTATGGCTACACCTTC CASRAPHYYGYTF
. TRBD2 TRBJ2-7 TRBV5-1 TGCGCCAGCAGCTTCTACCGAACCGGGACTAGCGGGAGCTCCTACGAGCAGTACTTC CASSFYRTGTSGSSYEQYF
. TRBD2 TRBJ2-5 TRBV7-9 TGTGCCAGCAGCGCCGCCGGGACTAGCGGGAGTTGGGAGACCCAGTACTTC CASSAAGTSGSWETQYF
. TRBD1 TRBJ1-2 TRBV7-9 TGTGCCAGCAGCCCAGAGGAGACAGGGTCACGGTCCGGGGACTATGGCTACACCTTC CASSPEETGSRSGDYGYTF
once . TRBJ1-1 TRBV11-2 TGTGCCAGCAGCTTAGAGGCAGGGGCGAACACTGAAGCTTTCTTT CASSLEAGANTEAFF
. . TRBJ2-3 TRBV11-2 TGTGCCAGCAGCCGAGCCCAGGGGAATACGCAGTATTTT CASSRAQGNTQYF
. TRBD2 TRBJ2-5 TRBV7-6 TGTGCCAGCAGCCTAGCGGGGGCGCGTTTAGAGACCCAGTACTTC CASSLAGARLETQYF
. TRBD1 TRBJ2-2 TRBV28 TGTGCCAGCAGTTTAGGACAGGGGGCGAACGGGGAGCTGTTTTTT CASSLGQGANGELFF
few . TRBJ2-7 TRBV5-5 TGTGCCAGCAGCTTGGGGCCGAACTCCTACGAGCAGTACTTC CASSLGPNSYEQYF
once . TRBJ1-1 TRBV6-5 TGTGCCAGCAGTTCAAGGACAGCGAACACTGAAGCTTTCTTT CASSSRTANTEAFF
. . TRBJ1-2 TRBV24-1 TGTGCCACCAGTGATCTTCTGGGAGGTGGCTACACCTTC CATSDLLGGGYTF